Sequencing of this TCR beta chain was carried out in a study of T cell changes during pregnancy in multiple sclerosis. Germline V CDR1 and CDR2: SGHRS, YFSETQ. This CDR3 is 17 amino acids long. V lost 0 bases, J lost 6 bases, and 20 bases lay in between. Sequenced by immunoSEQ multiplex PCR; TCRdb stores in-frame clones only, minus some. The sample holds roughly 46,000 clones, around 93% seen once. The source is a female donor with multiple sclerosis, enrolled in a pregnancy study. V gene TRBV5-1 combines with J gene TRBJ2-3; TRBD1 is a possible D gene (6 bases). This specimen consisted of CD8+ T cells from peripheral blood mononuclear cells, obtained after pregnancy. The CDR3 loop reads CASSLDLGGRRGDTQYF. CDR3 bases: TGCGCCAGCAGCTTGGATCTTGGGGGTCGAAGGGGGGATACGCAGTATTTT.